Listed below are T cell receptor beta chains from one sample, sequenced in a study of cytomegalovirus exposure and HLA in healthy donors. Produced via immunoSEQ multiplex PCR; TCRdb's table is partial and in-frame only. The sample contains more than 150,000 clones, approximately 73% of which appear only once. The material sequenced was PBMCs. The receptors stem from a woman under 40 in good health and CMV-seropositive. Both conserved end residues are part of each CDR3. Each record gives: CDR3 protein, CDR3 DNA, CDR3 length, D gene, J gene, V gene, clone size. The D gene is left open where the match is weak. Clone sizes are given selectively: once, few, many, or a class where the clone is expanded.

CASSLAGDGYTF TGCGCCAGCAGCTTGGCTGGAGATGGCTACACCTTC 12 NA TRBJ1-2 TRBV5-1 NA
CASSQWFLRVGNTEAFF TGTGCCAGCAGCCAATGGTTCTTACGGGTCGGAAACACTGAAGCTTTCTTT 17 NA TRBJ1-1 TRBV4-2 NA
CASSYSPGSNEKLFF TGTGCCAGCAGTTACTCTCCGGGTTCTAATGAAAAACTGTTTTTT 15 NA TRBJ1-4 TRBV6-5 NA
CASRLLNRGRYEQYF TGCGCCAGCAGGCTTTTAAACAGGGGGCGGTACGAGCAGTACTTC 15 TRBD1 TRBJ2-7 TRBV23-1 few
CASSLVRGRTDTQYF TGTGCCAGCAGCTTAGTGCGGGGGAGGACAGATACGCAGTATTTT 15 TRBD2 TRBJ2-3 TRBV7-2 few
CASSERGGAVDEQFF TGTGCCAGCAGTGAAAGAGGGGGGGCTGTCGATGAGCAGTTCTTC 15 NA TRBJ2-1 TRBV2 NA
CASSLALTPRREQFF TGCGCCAGCAGCTTGGCCTTAACACCCCGCCGAGAGCAGTTCTTC 15 NA TRBJ2-1 TRBV5-1 NA
CASSVGSGANTGELFF TGTGCCAGCAGCGTAGGTAGCGGGGCTAACACCGGGGAGCTGTTTTTT 16 TRBD2 TRBJ2-2 TRBV9 NA
CASSVVGGARSEAFF TGTGCCAGCAGTGTGGTTGGGGGGGCGCGATCTGAAGCTTTCTTT 15 NA TRBJ1-1 TRBV6-1 NA
CAWNPGRATGELFF TGTGCCTGGAACCCAGGGAGGGCCACCGGGGAGCTGTTTTTT 14 TRBD2 TRBJ2-2 TRBV30 NA
CSVEPNLAGWDETQYF TGCAGCGTTGAGCCTAACCTAGCGGGGTGGGACGAGACCCAGTACTTC 16 TRBD2 TRBJ2-5 TRBV29-1 NA
CASSVANRPQGYTF TGTGCCAGCAGCGTAGCGAACAGACCACAGGGCTACACCTTC 14 NA TRBJ1-2 TRBV9 few
CAIKRGEDTQYF TGTGCCATCAAGCGGGGGGAGGATACGCAGTATTTT 12 TRBD2 TRBJ2-3 TRBV10-3 NA
CASSRTGGAEPNTEAFF TGTGCCAGCTCTCGGACAGGGGGCGCGGAGCCAAACACTGAAGCTTTCTTT 17 TRBD1 TRBJ1-1 TRBV18 NA
CASSLPALGSYEQYF TGTGCCAGCAGTTTACCGGCGCTAGGCTCCTACGAGCAGTACTTC 15 NA TRBJ2-7 TRBV28 few
CASRSTSSGTSSSAPLHF TGTGCCAGCAGGTCCACGAGTTCCGGGACAAGCTCCTCTGCGCCCCTCCACTTT 18 NA TRBJ1-6 TRBV7-2 NA
CSVPTSGGANEQFF TGCAGCGTCCCCACTAGCGGGGGGGCCAATGAGCAGTTCTTC 14 TRBD2 TRBJ2-1 TRBV29-1 NA
CASSPWDREGGYTF TGTGCCAGCAGCCCATGGGACAGGGAAGGTGGCTACACCTTC 14 TRBD1 TRBJ1-2 TRBV11-2 NA
CASSPRGGRTDTQYF TGTGCCAGCAGTCCCCGGGGGGGGCGCACAGATACGCAGTATTTT 15 TRBD2 TRBJ2-3 TRBV27 NA
CASSSRQWFEQYF TGTGCCAGCAGCTCCAGACAGTGGTTCGAGCAGTACTTC 13 NA TRBJ2-7 TRBV28 NA
CASSLLMAHQYF TGCGCCAGCAGCCTCCTCATGGCTCACCAGTACTTC 12 NA TRBJ2-7 TRBV4-1 NA
CASCTALYSPLHF TGTGCCAGTTGCACAGCCCTTTATTCACCCCTCCACTTT 13 NA TRBJ1-6 TRBV6-6 NA
CASSRRVDQENTF TGTGCCAGCAGCCGGCGGGTCGACCAGGAGAACACCTTC 13 NA TRBJ1-2 TRBV6-5 NA
CASSPLWLYGYTF TGTGCCAGCAGTCCTTTGTGGCTGTATGGCTACACCTTC 13 NA TRBJ1-2 TRBV11-3 NA
CASSLAAGGTSPLHF TGTGCCAGCAGTTTGGCCGCCGGGGGGACCTCACCCCTCCACTTT 15 NA TRBJ1-6 TRBV6-5 NA
CASSAGLAGGRGTQYF TGTGCCAGCAGTGCTGGACTAGCGGGGGGGCGGGGTACGCAGTATTTT 16 TRBD2 TRBJ2-3 TRBV2 NA
CASSRQASTDTQYF TGCGCCAGCAGCCGACAGGCTAGCACAGATACGCAGTATTTT 14 NA TRBJ2-3 TRBV5-1 NA
CASSSSREQYF TGTGCCAGCAGCTCTAGTAGGGAGCAGTACTTC 11 NA TRBJ2-5 TRBV11-3 few
CASSDPGGADTQYF TGTGCCAGCAGCGATCCGGGAGGGGCTGATACGCAGTATTTT 14 TRBD2 TRBJ2-3 TRBV11-3 once
CASSQRTGGESNYGYTF TGTGCCAGCAGCCAGCGAACAGGGGGCGAAAGTAACTATGGCTACACCTTC 17 TRBD1 TRBJ1-2 TRBV14 NA
CASSPGLAATSYEQYF TGCGCCAGCAGCCCCGGACTAGCGGCCACTTCCTACGAGCAGTACTTC 16 TRBD2 TRBJ2-7 TRBV4-3 NA
CASSLAGGSNYEQYF TGTGCCAGCAGCTTGGCTGGAGGGTCGAACTACGAGCAGTACTTC 15 NA TRBJ2-7 TRBV9 NA
CASSLAAREGGYTF TGTGCCAGCAGCTTAGCCGCCAGGGAAGGCGGCTACACCTTC 14 NA TRBJ1-2 TRBV11-3 few
CASSTQATSSGYEQYF TGCGCCAGCAGCACACAAGCCACTAGTTCCGGCTACGAGCAGTACTTC 16 NA TRBJ2-7 TRBV4-3 NA
CASSLGGAGGELFF TGTGCCAGCAGTTTGGGGGGGGCGGGCGGGGAGCTGTTTTTT 14 NA TRBJ2-2 TRBV27 NA
CASSIGSSTLYNEQFF TGTGCCAGTAGTATTGGCTCTAGCACGCTTTACAATGAGCAGTTCTTC 16 NA TRBJ2-1 TRBV19 once
CASSSTVYPKNIQYF TGTGCCAGCAGCTCGACAGTGTACCCAAAAAACATTCAGTACTTC 15 NA TRBJ2-4 TRBV28 NA
CASSPGLASYEQYF TGTGCCAGCAGTCCGGGACTAGCTTCCTACGAGCAGTACTTC 14 TRBD2 TRBJ2-7 TRBV6-5 NA
CASSFMRGLDTQYF TGTGCCAGCAGCTTTATGAGGGGGTTAGATACGCAGTATTTT 14 NA TRBJ2-3 TRBV11-2 few
CASSLGARTGAEKLFF TGCGCCAGCAGCTTGGGGGCCCGGACAGGGGCTGAAAAACTGTTTTTT 16 TRBD1 TRBJ1-4 TRBV5-1 NA
CASSPSGGAYNEQFF TGTGCCAGCAGCCCTAGCGGGGGGGCTTACAATGAGCAGTTCTTC 15 TRBD2 TRBJ2-1 TRBV6-5 NA
CASGTQYGQGARETQYF TGTGCTAGTGGTACTCAATACGGACAGGGGGCTAGAGAGACCCAGTACTTC 17 TRBD1 TRBJ2-5 TRBV12-5 NA
CASRRTSGGGDTQYF TGCGCCAGCAGACGTACTAGCGGGGGGGGAGATACGCAGTATTTT 15 TRBD2 TRBJ2-3 TRBV5-1 NA
CASSLGPLSSYEQYF TGTGCCAGCAGCTTAGGCCCGTTGAGCTCCTACGAGCAGTACTTC 15 NA TRBJ2-7 TRBV11-2 NA
CASSLDSGQGAHTF TGTGCCAGCAGCTTAGATTCGGGACAGGGGGCTCATACCTTC 14 TRBD1 TRBJ1-2 TRBV7-2 NA
CASSQLRDSSYEQYF TGCGCCAGCAGCCAGCTCCGGGACAGCTCCTACGAGCAGTACTTC 15 TRBD1 TRBJ2-7 TRBV4-3 NA
CASSVDAGGFQETQYF TGTGCCAGCAGCGTAGACGCGGGGGGCTTTCAAGAGACCCAGTACTTC 16 TRBD2 TRBJ2-5 TRBV9 NA
CASLAGGLHTGELFF TGTGCCAGCTTAGCGGGCGGACTGCACACCGGGGAGCTGTTTTTT 15 TRBD2 TRBJ2-2 TRBV18 NA
CASSPAAGGRPGELFF TGCGCCAGCAGCCCCGCAGCGGGGGGCCGTCCCGGGGAGCTGTTTTTT 16 TRBD2 TRBJ2-2 TRBV5-1 once
CASSLGQGVTQPQHF TGTGCCAGCAGTCTGGGACAGGGTGTTACTCAGCCCCAGCATTTT 15 TRBD1 TRBJ1-5 TRBV28 once
CASSLTGPSYEQYF TGTGCCAGCAGCTTGACAGGGCCCTCCTACGAGCAGTACTTC 14 TRBD1 TRBJ2-7 TRBV7-2 NA
CASSPGQGAEYGYTF TGCGCCAGCAGTCCGGGACAGGGGGCAGAATACGGCTACACCTTC 15 TRBD1 TRBJ1-2 TRBV10-2 NA
CASSWDRPYNSPLHF TGTGCCAGCAGTTGGGACAGGCCCTATAATTCACCCCTCCACTTT 15 TRBD1 TRBJ1-6 TRBV27 NA
CAISDPGGSYEQYF TGTGCCATCAGTGATCCAGGGGGCTCCTACGAGCAGTACTTC 14 TRBD1 TRBJ2-7 TRBV10-3 NA
CASSLNTGNTEAFF TGTGCCAGCAGCTTAAATACGGGGAACACTGAAGCTTTCTTT 14 NA TRBJ1-1 TRBV7-3 NA
CASSLESAGGASSSGANGLTF TGTGCCAGCAGCTTAGAATCGGCGGGGGGGGCGTCCAGCTCTGGGGCCAACGGCCTGACTTTC 21 TRBD2 TRBJ2-6 TRBV7-8 NA
CATKAGPINQPQHF TGCGCCACTAAGGCGGGCCCCATCAATCAGCCCCAGCATTTT 14 NA TRBJ1-5 TRBV10-1 NA
CASSYSGQNYNSPLHF TGTGCCAGCAGTTACTCGGGACAGAATTATAATTCACCCCTCCACTTT 16 TRBD1 TRBJ1-6 TRBV6-5 NA
CSVEKGQEPYEQYF TGCAGCGTAGAGAAAGGACAGGAACCCTACGAGCAGTACTTC 14 TRBD1 TRBJ2-7 TRBV29-1 once